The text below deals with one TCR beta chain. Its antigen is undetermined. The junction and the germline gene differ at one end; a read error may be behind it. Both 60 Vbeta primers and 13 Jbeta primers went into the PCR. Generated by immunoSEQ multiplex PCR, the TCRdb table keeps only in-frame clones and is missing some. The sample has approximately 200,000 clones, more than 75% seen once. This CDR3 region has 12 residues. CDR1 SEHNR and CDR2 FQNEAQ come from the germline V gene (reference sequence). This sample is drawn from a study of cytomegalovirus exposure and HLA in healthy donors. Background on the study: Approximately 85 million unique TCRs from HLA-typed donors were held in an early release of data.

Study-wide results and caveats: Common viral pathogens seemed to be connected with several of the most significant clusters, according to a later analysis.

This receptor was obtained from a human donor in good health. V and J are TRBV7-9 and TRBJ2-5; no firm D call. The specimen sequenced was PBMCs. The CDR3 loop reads CSSSSNVGTQYF. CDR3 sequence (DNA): TGTTCCAGCAGCTCCAACGTCGGGACCCAGTACTTC. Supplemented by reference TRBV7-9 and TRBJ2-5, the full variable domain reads DTGVSQNPRHKITKRGQNVTFRCDPISEHNRLYWYRQTLGQGPEFLTYFQNEAQLEKSRLLSDRFSAERPKGSFSTLEIQRTEQGDSAMYLCSSSSNVGTQYFGPGTRLLVL.